The clone carrying this TCR beta chain was seen only a few times. Its antigen is unidentified. Libraries were prepared by immunoSEQ multiplex PCR; TCRdb keeps only in-frame clonotypes and omits some of them. The sample shows 92,000 or so clones, around 80% of them seen only once. J gave up 4 bases and V 2 bases, and 5 bases lay outside the gene matches. Germline assignment: CDR1 WNHNN and CDR2 SYGVQD (reference sequence). The CDR3 extends over 15 amino acids. These data originate in a study of OX40 agonist ivuxolimab in advanced cancers. The wider study: Patients received the agonistic anti-OX40 (CD134) antibody ivuxolimab. Eligibility admitted prior anti-PD-1, anti-PD-L1 or anti-CTLA-4 therapy; about 42% had some. Study-wide findings and caveats: Expanded clones were, on average, more numerous in CD8+ T cells than in CD4+.

The clonotype comes from an adult with an advanced solid tumor such as melanoma, head and neck, liver or kidney cancer. The sample in question was CD4+ or CD8+ T cells sorted from blood, obtained in a trial of the OX40 agonist ivuxolimab. The gene calls are TRBV10-1 and TRBJ1-2; TRBD1 matches 9 bases. CDR3 region: CASSEMAGQGYGYTF. CDR3 DNA: TGCGCCAGCAGTGAGATGGCGGGACAGGGCTATGGCTACACCTTC.